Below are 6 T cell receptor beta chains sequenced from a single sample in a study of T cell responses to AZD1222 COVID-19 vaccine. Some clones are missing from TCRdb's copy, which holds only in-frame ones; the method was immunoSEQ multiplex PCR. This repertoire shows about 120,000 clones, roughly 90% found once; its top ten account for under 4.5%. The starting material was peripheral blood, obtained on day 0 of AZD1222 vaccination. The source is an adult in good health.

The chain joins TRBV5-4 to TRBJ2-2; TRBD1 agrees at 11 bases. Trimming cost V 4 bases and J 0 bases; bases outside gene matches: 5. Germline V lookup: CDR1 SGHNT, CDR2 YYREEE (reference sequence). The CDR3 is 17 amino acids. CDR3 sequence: CASSGQGASANTGELFF. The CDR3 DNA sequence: TGTGCCAGCAGCGGACAGGGGGCTAGCGCGAACACCGGGGAGCTGTTTTTT.

The CDR3 region has the DNA TGTGCCAGCAGCGAACACTTAGCTTCAGGAAACACCATATATTTT. Translating it yields CASSEHLASGNTIYF. V is TRBV7-9 and J is TRBJ1-3; no reliable D call. The germline V gene encodes CDR1 SEHNR and CDR2 FQNEAQ (reference sequence). Between the trimmed V and J ends, which lost 5 bases and 4 bases, there was a span of 15 bases. The CDR3 sequence is 15 residues long.

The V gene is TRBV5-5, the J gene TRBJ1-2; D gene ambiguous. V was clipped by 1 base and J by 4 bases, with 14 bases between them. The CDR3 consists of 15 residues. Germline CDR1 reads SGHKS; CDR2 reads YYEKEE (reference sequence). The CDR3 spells CASSLFSGPAYGYTF. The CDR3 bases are TGTGCCAGCAGCTTGTTTTCGGGCCCGGCCTATGGCTACACCTTC.

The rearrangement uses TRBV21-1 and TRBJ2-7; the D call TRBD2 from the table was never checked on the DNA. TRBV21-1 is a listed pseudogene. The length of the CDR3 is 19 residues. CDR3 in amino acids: CASSKVGSGVTVTDYEQYF. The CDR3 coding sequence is TGTGCCAGCAGCAAAGTGGGTAGCGGGGTCACAGTTACCGACTACGAGCAGTACTTC.

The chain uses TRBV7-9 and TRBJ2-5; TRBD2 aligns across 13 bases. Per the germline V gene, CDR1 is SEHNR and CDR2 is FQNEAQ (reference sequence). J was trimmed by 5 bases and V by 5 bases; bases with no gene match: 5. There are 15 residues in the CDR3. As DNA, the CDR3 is TGTGCCAGCAGCCCGGGACTAGCGGGGAGGGAGACCCAGTACTTC. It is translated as CASSPGLAGRETQYF.

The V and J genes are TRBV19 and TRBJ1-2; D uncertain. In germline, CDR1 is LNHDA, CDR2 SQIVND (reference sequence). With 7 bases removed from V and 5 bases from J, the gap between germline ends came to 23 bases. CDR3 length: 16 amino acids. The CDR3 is CASIPNDKVGSYGYTF. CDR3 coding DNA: TGTGCCAGTATCCCCAACGACAAGGTGGGGTCTTATGGCTACACCTTC.